There are a few counts of the clone carrying this T cell receptor beta chain. The target antigen is unknown. This CDR3 spans 15 amino acids. The germline gives CDR1 SGHNT, CDR2 YYREEE (reference sequence). Losses at the gene ends were 0 bases for V and 3 bases for J; bases not matched to a gene: 4. This specimen belongs to a study of cytomegalovirus exposure and HLA in healthy donors. Broader study findings: Common viral pathogens (according to a later analysis) appeared linked to several of the most significant clusters.

The PCR made use of 60 Vbeta and 13 Jbeta primers. Some clones are missing from TCRdb's copy, which holds only in-frame ones; the method was immunoSEQ multiplex PCR. The sample holds around 110,000 clones; 71% are singletons and the top ten take 2.5% to 3.5%. This clonotype was obtained from a female donor in good health and CMV-seronegative. Material: PBMCs. This sequence joins TRBV5-4 and TRBJ2-3; 7 nucleotides match TRBD2. The CDR3 DNA reads TGTGCCAGCAGCTTGGCGGGAGGTGGGACAGATACGCAGTATTTT. Its translation: CASSLAGGGTDTQYF.